The rows below give T cell receptor beta chains drawn from one sample of a study of CD8 T cells in ankylosing spondylitis. A single record per CDR3 protein comes from TCRdb applying MiXCR to the 5' RACE reads. The sample has some 250,000 distinct CDR3 sequences, roughly a quarter seen once; the top ten hold around 0.58%. The sample taken for sequencing was blood, either unsorted or a sorted T cell fraction (not recorded which). Receptors originate from a male donor with ankylosing spondylitis or in good health (not recorded which). CDR3s leave out the opening cysteine and the closing phenylalanine or tryptophan. Fields, in order: J gene, V gene, clone size, CDR3 protein. The size field is filled for only some rows; it gives once, few, many or a size class.

J gene: TRBJ1-5
V gene: TRBV20-1
clone size: few
CDR3 protein: SARGITGNQPQH

J gene: TRBJ2-3
V gene: TRBV6-6
clone size: -
CDR3 protein: ASSIPSTDTQY

J gene: TRBJ2-1
V gene: TRBV5-1
clone size: -
CDR3 protein: ASSLFEAGNEQF

J gene: TRBJ2-7
V gene: TRBV10-3
clone size: many
CDR3 protein: AISEQQYSYEQY

J gene: TRBJ2-3
V gene: TRBV10-3
clone size: -
CDR3 protein: AISETLAGGNPTDTQY

J gene: TRBJ2-1
V gene: TRBV5-1
clone size: -
CDR3 protein: ASSRPNNEQF

J gene: TRBJ2-7
V gene: TRBV15
clone size: -
CDR3 protein: ATSRDQGAHYEQY

J gene: TRBJ2-1
V gene: TRBV29-1
clone size: many
CDR3 protein: SGETENYNEQF

J gene: TRBJ2-1
V gene: TRBV6-1
clone size: -
CDR3 protein: ASSAFRGNEQF

J gene: TRBJ2-5
V gene: TRBV20-1
clone size: few
CDR3 protein: SAGPFWEGGTQETQY

J gene: TRBJ2-3
V gene: TRBV5-6
clone size: many
CDR3 protein: ASTGRITDTQY

J gene: TRBJ1-1
V gene: TRBV20-1
clone size: few
CDR3 protein: SARDRAVNTEAF

J gene: TRBJ1-2
V gene: TRBV10-3
clone size: many
CDR3 protein: AISESVQNPYGYT

J gene: TRBJ2-1
V gene: TRBV18
clone size: many
CDR3 protein: ASSERQSSYNEQF

J gene: TRBJ2-5
V gene: TRBV20-1
clone size: -
CDR3 protein: SARDSGGLGVETQY

J gene: TRBJ2-3
V gene: TRBV6-1
clone size: -
CDR3 protein: ASRVGTGTDTQY

J gene: TRBJ2-1
V gene: TRBV7-9
clone size: few
CDR3 protein: ASSLEWGTGNEQF

J gene: TRBJ1-2
V gene: TRBV4-2
clone size: many
CDR3 protein: ASSRLLTGFYGYT

J gene: TRBJ2-2
V gene: TRBV6-1
clone size: few
CDR3 protein: ATRSWTGESTGELF

J gene: TRBJ2-5
V gene: TRBV12-3/TRBV12-4
clone size: -
CDR3 protein: ASTFKETQY

J gene: TRBJ2-1
V gene: TRBV20-1
clone size: few
CDR3 protein: SASSLKSYNEQF

J gene: TRBJ2-7
V gene: TRBV12-3/TRBV12-4
clone size: few
CDR3 protein: ASSARRSYEQY

J gene: TRBJ2-3
V gene: TRBV20-1
clone size: many
CDR3 protein: SANRLAGTDTQY

J gene: TRBJ2-3
V gene: TRBV10-1
clone size: few
CDR3 protein: ASSELSTHTDTQY

J gene: TRBJ2-3
V gene: TRBV2
clone size: many
CDR3 protein: ASSIWRSSTDTQY

J gene: TRBJ2-7
V gene: TRBV2
clone size: many
CDR3 protein: ASSVGTGNYEQY

J gene: TRBJ1-1
V gene: TRBV20-1
clone size: -
CDR3 protein: SANPQTEAF

J gene: TRBJ2-1
V gene: TRBV29-1
clone size: many
CDR3 protein: SVGANEQF

J gene: TRBJ2-3
V gene: TRBV6-6
clone size: few
CDR3 protein: ASSYSQADTQY

J gene: TRBJ1-3
V gene: TRBV20-1
clone size: many
CDR3 protein: SARFRSSGNTIY

J gene: TRBJ2-2
V gene: TRBV20-1
clone size: few
CDR3 protein: SARDFDTGELF

J gene: TRBJ2-3
V gene: TRBV24-1
clone size: -
CDR3 protein: ASENSRTDTQY

J gene: TRBJ2-1
V gene: TRBV12-3/TRBV12-4
clone size: many
CDR3 protein: ASSYPRGTSNEQF

J gene: TRBJ1-1
V gene: TRBV10-3
clone size: -
CDR3 protein: AISDNRGEGNTEAF

J gene: TRBJ2-6
V gene: TRBV5-1
clone size: -
CDR3 protein: ASMAGNSGANVLT

J gene: TRBJ2-3
V gene: TRBV7-8
clone size: many
CDR3 protein: ASSLSGSRGADTQY

J gene: TRBJ2-7
V gene: TRBV20-1
clone size: many
CDR3 protein: SVSDWGEQY

J gene: TRBJ2-5
V gene: TRBV20-1
clone size: few
CDR3 protein: SGRGSQETQY

J gene: TRBJ2-5
V gene: TRBV12-3/TRBV12-4
clone size: once
CDR3 protein: TFSLSGSSRGKGETQY

J gene: TRBJ2-2
V gene: TRBV10-3
clone size: -
CDR3 protein: ASSGGQGRAGELF

J gene: TRBJ2-7
V gene: TRBV6-5
clone size: many
CDR3 protein: ASSYVPGGYEQY